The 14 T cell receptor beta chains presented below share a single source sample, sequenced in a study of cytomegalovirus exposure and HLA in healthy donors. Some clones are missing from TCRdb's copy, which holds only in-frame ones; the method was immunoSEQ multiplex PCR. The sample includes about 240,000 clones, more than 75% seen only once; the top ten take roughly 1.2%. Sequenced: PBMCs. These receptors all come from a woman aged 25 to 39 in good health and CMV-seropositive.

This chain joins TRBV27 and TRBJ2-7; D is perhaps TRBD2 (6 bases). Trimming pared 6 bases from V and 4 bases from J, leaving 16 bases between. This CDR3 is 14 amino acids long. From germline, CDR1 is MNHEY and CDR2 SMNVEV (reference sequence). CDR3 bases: TGTGCCAGCAGAGTTTCCGTCGGGAGTTACGAGCAGTACTTC. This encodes CASRVSVGSYEQYF.

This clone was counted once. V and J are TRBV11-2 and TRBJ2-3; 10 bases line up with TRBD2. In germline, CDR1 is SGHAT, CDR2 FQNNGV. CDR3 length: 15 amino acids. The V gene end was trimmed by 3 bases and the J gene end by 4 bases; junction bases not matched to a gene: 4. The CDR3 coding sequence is TGTGCCAGCAGCTTGGCTAGCGGGAGCCCAGATACGCAGTATTTT. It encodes CASSLASGSPDTQYF.

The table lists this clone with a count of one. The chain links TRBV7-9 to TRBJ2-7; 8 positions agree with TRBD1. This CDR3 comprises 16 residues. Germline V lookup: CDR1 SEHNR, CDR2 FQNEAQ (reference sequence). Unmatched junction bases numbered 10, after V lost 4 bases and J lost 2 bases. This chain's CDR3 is CASSSTWTGRTYEQYF. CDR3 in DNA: TGTGCCAGCAGCTCGACCTGGACAGGGAGGACCTACGAGCAGTACTTC.

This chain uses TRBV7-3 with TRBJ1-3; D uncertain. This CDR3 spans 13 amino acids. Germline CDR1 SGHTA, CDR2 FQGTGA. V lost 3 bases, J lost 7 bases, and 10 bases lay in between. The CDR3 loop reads CASSLGRGNTIYF. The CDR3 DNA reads TGTGCCAGCAGCTTGGGGAGAGGGAACACCATATATTTT.

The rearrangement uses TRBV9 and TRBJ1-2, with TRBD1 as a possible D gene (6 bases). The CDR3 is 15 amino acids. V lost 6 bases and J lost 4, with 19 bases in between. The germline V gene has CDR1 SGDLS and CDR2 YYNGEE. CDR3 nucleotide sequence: TGTGCCAGCATGGCAGGACCAGGGGTGGGCTATGGCTACACCTTC. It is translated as CASMAGPGVGYGYTF.

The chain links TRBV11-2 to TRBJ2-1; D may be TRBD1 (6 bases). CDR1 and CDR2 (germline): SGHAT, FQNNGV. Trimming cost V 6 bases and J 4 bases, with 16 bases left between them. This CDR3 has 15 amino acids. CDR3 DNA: TGTGCCAGCAGGCCTACCGGGACACATTACAATGAGCAGTTCTTC. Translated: CASRPTGTHYNEQFF.

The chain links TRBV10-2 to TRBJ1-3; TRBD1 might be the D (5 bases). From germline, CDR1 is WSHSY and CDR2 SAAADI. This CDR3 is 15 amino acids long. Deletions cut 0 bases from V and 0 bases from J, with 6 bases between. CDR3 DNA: TGCGCCAGCAGTGAGTCGGGGGGCTCTGGAAACACCATATATTTT. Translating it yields CASSESGGSGNTIYF.

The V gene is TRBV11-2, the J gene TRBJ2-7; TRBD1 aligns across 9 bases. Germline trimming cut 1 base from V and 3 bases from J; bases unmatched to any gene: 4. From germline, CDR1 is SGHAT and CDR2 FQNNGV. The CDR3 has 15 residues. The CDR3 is CASSLAWDRVYEQYF. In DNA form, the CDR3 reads TGTGCCAGCAGCTTAGCGTGGGACAGGGTCTACGAGCAGTACTTC.

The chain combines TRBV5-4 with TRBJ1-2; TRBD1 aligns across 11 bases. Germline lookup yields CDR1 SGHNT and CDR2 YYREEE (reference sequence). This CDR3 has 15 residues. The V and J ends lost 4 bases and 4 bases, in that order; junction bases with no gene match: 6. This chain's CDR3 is CASSLRTGGIYGYTF. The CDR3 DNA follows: TGTGCCAGCAGCCTGCGGACAGGGGGCATCTATGGCTACACCTTC.

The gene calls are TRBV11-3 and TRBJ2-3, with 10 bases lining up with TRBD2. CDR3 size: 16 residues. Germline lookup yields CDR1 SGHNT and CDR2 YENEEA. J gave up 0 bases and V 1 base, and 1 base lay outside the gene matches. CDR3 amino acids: CASSLVTSGSTDTQYF. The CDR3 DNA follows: TGTGCCAGCAGCTTAGTGACTAGCGGGAGCACAGATACGCAGTATTTT.

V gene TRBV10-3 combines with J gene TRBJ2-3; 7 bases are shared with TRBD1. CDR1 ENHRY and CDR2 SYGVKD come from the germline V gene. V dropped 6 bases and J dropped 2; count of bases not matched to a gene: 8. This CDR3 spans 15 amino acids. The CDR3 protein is CAISAGTDLTDTQYF. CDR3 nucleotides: TGTGCCATCAGCGCCGGGACAGACCTCACAGATACGCAGTATTTT.

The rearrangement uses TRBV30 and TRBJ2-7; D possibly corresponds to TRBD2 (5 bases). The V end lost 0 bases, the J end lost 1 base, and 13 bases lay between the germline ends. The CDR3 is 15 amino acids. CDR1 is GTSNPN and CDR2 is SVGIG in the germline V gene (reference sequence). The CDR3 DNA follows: TGTGCCTGGAGTGTCGGCGGGCACCTGTCCTACGAGCAGTACTTC. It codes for CAWSVGGHLSYEQYF.

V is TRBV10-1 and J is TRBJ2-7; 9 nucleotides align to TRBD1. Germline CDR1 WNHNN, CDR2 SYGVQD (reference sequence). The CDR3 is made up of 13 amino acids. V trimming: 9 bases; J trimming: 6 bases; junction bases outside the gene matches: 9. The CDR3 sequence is CASSGTGTVEQYF. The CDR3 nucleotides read TGCGCCAGTTCCGGGACAGGGACGGTCGAGCAGTACTTC.

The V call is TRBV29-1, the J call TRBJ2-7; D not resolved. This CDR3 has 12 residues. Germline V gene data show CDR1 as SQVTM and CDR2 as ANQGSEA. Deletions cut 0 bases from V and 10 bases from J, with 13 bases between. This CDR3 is CSVEEGASLQYF. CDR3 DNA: TGCAGCGTTGAAGAGGGCGCTTCTCTCCAGTACTTC.